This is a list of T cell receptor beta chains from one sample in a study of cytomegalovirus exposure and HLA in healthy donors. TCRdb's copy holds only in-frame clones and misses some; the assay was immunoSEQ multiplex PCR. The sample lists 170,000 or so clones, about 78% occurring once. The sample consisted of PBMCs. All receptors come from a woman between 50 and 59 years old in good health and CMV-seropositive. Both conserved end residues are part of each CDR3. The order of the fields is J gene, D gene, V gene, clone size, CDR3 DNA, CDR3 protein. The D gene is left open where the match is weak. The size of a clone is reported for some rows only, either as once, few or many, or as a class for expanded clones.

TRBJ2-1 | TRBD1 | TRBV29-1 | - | TGCAGCGTTGAGACAGGGGAGGCTGAGCAGTTCTTC | CSVETGEAEQFF
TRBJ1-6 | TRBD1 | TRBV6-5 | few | TGTGCCAGCAGTGGCCGACAGGGGGGGAATTCACCCCTCCACTTT | CASSGRQGGNSPLHF
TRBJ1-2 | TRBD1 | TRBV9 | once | TGTGCCAGCAGCGTTCAGGGGGCACGGGGCTACACCTTC | CASSVQGARGYTF
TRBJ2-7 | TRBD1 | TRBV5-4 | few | TGTGCCAGCAGCTTGACAGGGGGGACCCGTCTTGAGGAGCAGTACTTC | CASSLTGGTRLEEQYF
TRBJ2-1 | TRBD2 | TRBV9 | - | TGTGCCAGCAGCGCCGCGGGGGGGGTTTACAATGAGCAGTTCTTC | CASSAAGGVYNEQFF
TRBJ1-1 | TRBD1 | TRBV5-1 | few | TGCGCCAGCAGCCTCCGGGCTGTTGGACAGGGGATGAACACTGAAGCTTTCTTT | CASSLRAVGQGMNTEAFF
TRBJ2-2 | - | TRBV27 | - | TGTGCCAGCAGCTTTGTCGGGGTGAAGCAACTCGCGAACACCGGGGAGCTGTTTTTT | CASSFVGVKQLANTGELFF
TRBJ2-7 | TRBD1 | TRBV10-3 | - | TGTGCCATCAACGACAGGGACCTCTCCTACGAGCAGTACTTC | CAINDRDLSYEQYF
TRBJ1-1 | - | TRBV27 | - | TGTGCCAGCAGTTTATTGTCGGGGTGGGGTGAAGCTTTCTTT | CASSLLSGWGEAFF
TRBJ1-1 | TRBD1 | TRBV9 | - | TGTGCCAGCAGCGTAGCGCCTCAGGGGGCGCGGAGTGAAGCTTTCTTT | CASSVAPQGARSEAFF